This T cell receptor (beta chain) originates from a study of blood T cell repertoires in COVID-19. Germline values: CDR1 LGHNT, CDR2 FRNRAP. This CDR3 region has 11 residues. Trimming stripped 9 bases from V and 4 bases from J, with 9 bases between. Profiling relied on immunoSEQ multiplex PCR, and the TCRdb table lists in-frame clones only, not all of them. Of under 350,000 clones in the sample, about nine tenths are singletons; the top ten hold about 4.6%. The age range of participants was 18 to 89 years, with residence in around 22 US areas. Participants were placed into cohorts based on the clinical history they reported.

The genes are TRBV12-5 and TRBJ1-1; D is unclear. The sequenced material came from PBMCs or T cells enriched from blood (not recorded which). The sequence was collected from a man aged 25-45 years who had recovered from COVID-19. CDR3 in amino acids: CASFFVTEAFF. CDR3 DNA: TGTGCTAGCTTTTTTGTCACTGAAGCTTTCTTT.